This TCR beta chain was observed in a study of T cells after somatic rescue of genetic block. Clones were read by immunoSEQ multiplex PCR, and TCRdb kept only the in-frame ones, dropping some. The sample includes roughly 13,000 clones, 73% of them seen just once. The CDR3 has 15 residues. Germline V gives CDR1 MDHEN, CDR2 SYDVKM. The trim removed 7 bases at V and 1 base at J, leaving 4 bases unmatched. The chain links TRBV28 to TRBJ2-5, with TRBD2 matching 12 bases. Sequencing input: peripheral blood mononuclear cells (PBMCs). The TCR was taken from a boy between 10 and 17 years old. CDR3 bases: TGTGCCAGCAACGGACTAGCGGGACTCCAAGAGACCCAGTACTTC. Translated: CASNGLAGLQETQYF. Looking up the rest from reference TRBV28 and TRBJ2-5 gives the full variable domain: DVKVTQSSRYLVKRTGEKVFLECVQDMDHENMFWYRQDPGLGLRLIYFSYDVKMKEKGDIPEGYSVSREKKERFSLILESASTNQTSMYLCASNGLAGLQETQYFGPGTRLLVL.